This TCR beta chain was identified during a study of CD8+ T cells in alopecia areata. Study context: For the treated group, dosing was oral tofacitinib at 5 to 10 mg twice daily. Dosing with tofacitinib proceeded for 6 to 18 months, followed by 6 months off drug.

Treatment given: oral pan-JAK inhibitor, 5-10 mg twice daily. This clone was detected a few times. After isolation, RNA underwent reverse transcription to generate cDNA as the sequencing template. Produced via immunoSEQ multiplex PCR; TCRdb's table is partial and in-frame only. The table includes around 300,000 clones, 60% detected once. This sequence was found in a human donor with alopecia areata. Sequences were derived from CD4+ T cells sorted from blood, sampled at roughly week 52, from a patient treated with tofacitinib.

This CDR3 is CSAQEVYEQYF. In DNA, the CDR3 is TGCAGCGCACAGGAGGTCTACGAGCAGTACTTC. The gene calls are TRBV29-1 and TRBJ2-7, with D possibly called TRBD1 or TRBD2 (5 bases each). The germline V gene has CDR1 SQVTM and CDR2 ANQGSEA. Trimming left V 7 bases short and J 3 bases short, with 10 bases between. The CDR3 consists of 11 residues.